These 23 T cell receptor beta chains originate from one sample sequenced in a study of response to subunit inactivated influenza vaccine. One entry per CDR3 protein, called by TCRdb with MiXCR from the RT-PCR reads. Of over 450,000 distinct CDR3 sequences in the sample, around 13% were seen once. The source material was PBMCs from blood, sampled about 40 days after vaccination. All receptors derive from a man between 45 and 60 years old who received an inactivated influenza vaccine.

This clonotype was picked up a small number of times. This chain links TRBV10-3 with TRBJ1-2, with D unresolved. The CDR3 has 16 amino acids. With 6 bases removed from V and 0 bases from J, the gap between germline ends came to 17 bases. The germline CDR1 and CDR2 sequences are ENHRY and SYGVKD. Here the CDR3 reads CAISENPGPSNYGYTF. The CDR3 DNA is TGTGCCATCAGCGAAAACCCCGGGCCATCTAACTATGGCTACACCTTC.

The gene calls are TRBV15 and TRBJ1-1, with D uncertain. Looked up from germline, CDR1 is LNHNV and CDR2 is YYDKDF (reference sequence). This CDR3 region has 18 residues. Trimming took off 1 base at V and 4 bases at J, with 22 bases between the two ends. In nucleotides, the CDR3 is TGTGCCACCAGCAGAGCTGTTTCGAGAGTGGCCGCGAGCACTGAAGCTTTCTTT. Translation: CATSRAVSRVAASTEAFF.

There are a few counts of this clonotype. The chain has TRBV5-8 and TRBJ2-6; perhaps TRBD1 as D (6 bases). Germline-derived CDR1 and CDR2 are SGHTS and YDEGEE. CDR3 size: 17 residues. V lost 4 bases and J 3 bases, leaving 17 bases between the germline ends. The CDR3 DNA sequence: TGTGCCAGCAGCCCGCCAGCAGGGGCGTATGGGGCCAACGTCCTGACTTTC. This codes for CASSPPAGAYGANVLTF.

The chain employs TRBV5-6 and TRBJ2-7, with D unclear. The CDR3 totals 13 residues. Germline V gene data show CDR1 as SGHDT and CDR2 as YYEEEE. V shed 4 bases and J shed 3 bases, with 11 bases lying between them. The CDR3 region is CASSTGWVYEQYF. The CDR3 DNA reads TGTGCCAGCAGCACGGGCTGGGTCTACGAGCAGTACTTC.

Concerning this clonotype itself: This may be a read error: a much more frequent sequence differs by one nucleotide. V usage is TRBV10-3 and J usage is TRBJ2-2, with D perhaps matching TRBD1 (5 bases). The CDR3 sequence is 12 residues long. Trimming cost V 6 bases and J 6 bases, with 8 bases left between them. Germline V gene sequence: CDR1 ENHRY, CDR2 SYGVKD. This CDR3 reads CAIRDNSGELFF. CDR3 coding DNA: TGTGCCATCAGGGACAACTCCGGGGAGCTGTTTTTT.

This clonotype appeared many times. The rearrangement links TRBV5-1 to TRBJ2-1, with TRBD1 matching 9 bases. V shed 3 bases, J shed 2 bases, and the junction held 6 bases outside the gene matches. This CDR3 spans 16 amino acids. Germline lookup yields CDR1 SGHRS and CDR2 YFSETQ. CDR3 DNA sequence: TGCGCCAGCAGCTCGACAGGGGGGGGTGCCTACAATGAGCAGTTCTTC. Translating it yields CASSSTGGGAYNEQFF. Looking up the rest from reference TRBV5-1 and TRBJ2-1 gives the full variable domain: KAGVTQTPRYLIKTRGQQVTLSCSPISGHRSVSWYQQTPGQGLQFLFEYFSETQRNKGNFPGRFSGRQFSNSRSEMNVSTLELGDSALYLCASSSTGGGAYNEQFFGPGTRLTVL.

This chain connects TRBV13 to TRBJ1-6, with D perhaps TRBD1 (5 bases). The CDR3 totals 14 residues. CDR1 and CDR2 from the germline V gene are PRHDT and FYEKMQ (reference sequence). Trimming cost V 3 bases and J 10 bases, with 13 bases left between them. The chain's CDR3 is CASSFSRVRSPLHF. CDR3 in DNA: TGTGCCAGCAGCTTCTCCAGGGTTCGGTCACCCCTCCACTTT.

This clonotype was counted many times. V is TRBV20-1 and J is TRBJ2-3; D call uncertain. The V gene lost 3 bases and the J gene lost 3 bases, with 10 bases spanning the gap. The germline gives CDR1 DFQATT, CDR2 SNEGSKA (reference sequence). This CDR3 region has 13 residues. CDR3 residues: CSARFPGTDTQYF. The CDR3 nucleotides read TGCAGTGCTAGGTTCCCAGGAACAGATACGCAGTATTTT.

This clonotype was detected only a few times. The J gene is TRBJ2-2, the V gene TRBV20-1; tentatively, D is TRBD1 (5 bases). CDR3 length equals 14 residues. V was clipped by 4 bases and J by 2 bases, with 11 bases between them. Germline V gene sequence: CDR1 DFQATT, CDR2 SNEGSKA (reference sequence). The CDR3 reads CSATGPDNTGELFF. Written as DNA, the CDR3 is TGCAGTGCTACAGGGCCCGATAACACCGGGGAGCTGTTTTTT.

This clonotype showed up just a few times. The chain recombines TRBV11-1 with TRBJ2-6, with D possibly TRBD1 on 6 matching bases. The V and J ends lost 5 bases and 0 bases respectively, with 20 bases between them. The germline V gene has CDR1 SGHAT and CDR2 FQDESV (reference sequence). The CDR3 runs 19 residues. The CDR3 protein is CASSPLLRTDPSGANVLTF. The CDR3 bases are TGTGCCAGCAGCCCCTTGTTAAGGACAGATCCCTCTGGGGCCAACGTCCTGACTTTC.

The chain employs TRBV20-1 and TRBJ2-3; 9 nucleotides agree with TRBD1. The germline V gene has CDR1 DFQATT and CDR2 SNEGSKA (reference sequence). With V trimmed by 3 bases and J by 1 base, 11 bases remained unmatched. The CDR3 extends over 17 amino acids. CDR3 region: CSAREPRQGGGTDTQYF. The CDR3 DNA sequence: TGCAGTGCTAGGGAGCCTAGACAGGGGGGGGGCACAGATACGCAGTATTTT.

The CDR3 coding sequence is TGTGCCAGCAGTTACTCACCGAGCGCGAGGCACACAGATACGCAGTATTTT. Residues: CASSYSPSARHTDTQYF. The J gene is TRBJ2-3, the V gene TRBV6-5; D call uncertain. CDR1 is MNHEY and CDR2 is SVGAGI in the germline V gene. Trimming took off 0 bases at V and 2 bases at J, with 15 bases between the two ends. The CDR3 runs 17 residues.

This clonotype was seen repeatedly, ten times or more. The rearrangement uses TRBV29-1 and TRBJ2-5; perhaps TRBD2 as D (5 bases). Germline V gives CDR1 SQVTM, CDR2 ANQGSEA. This CDR3 has 12 residues. Deletions cut 4 bases from V and 5 bases from J, with 11 bases between. The CDR3 loop reads CSVGPGRETQYF. The CDR3 DNA follows: TGCAGCGTTGGACCGGGAAGGGAGACCCAGTACTTC.

This clonotype was picked up a small number of times. This chain's CDR3 is CASSLGDTFSYEQYF. The CDR3 DNA follows: TGTGCCAGCAGCTTAGGGGACACCTTCTCCTACGAGCAGTACTTC. This chain uses TRBV7-6 with TRBJ2-7; D possibly corresponds to TRBD1 (6 bases). The CDR3 runs 15 residues. Germline CDR1 and CDR2: SGHVS and FNYEAQ. Trimming took off 1 base at V and 0 bases at J, with 10 bases between the two ends.

V usage is TRBV5-1 and J usage is TRBJ2-2; no firm D call. Germline CDR1 reads SGHRS; CDR2 reads YFSETQ. This CDR3 comprises 14 residues. V was pared by 4 bases and J by 5 bases, with 12 bases between. CDR3 amino acids: CASSPLDPTGELFF. Here the CDR3 DNA reads TGCGCCAGCAGCCCCTTAGACCCAACCGGGGAGCTGTTTTTT.

This clonotype has just a few counts. The chain combines TRBV12-2 with TRBJ1-3; TRBD1, as called in the table, went unchecked against the DNA. TRBV12-2 is reported as a pseudogene. The CDR3 is made up of 18 amino acids. CDR3 region: CASRLSFPAQGAKGTIYF. In nucleotides, the CDR3 is TGTGCAAGTCGCTTATCCTTTCCGGCGCAGGGGGCAAAGGGCACCATATATTTT.

This sequence joins TRBV5-1 and TRBJ2-2; TRBD2 agrees at 9 bases. The CDR3 is 15 amino acids. V shed 2 bases, J shed 3 bases, and the junction held 2 bases outside the gene matches. CDR1 SGHRS and CDR2 YFSETQ come from the germline V gene. The CDR3 reads CASSLSSGDTGELFF. DNA for the CDR3: TGCGCCAGCAGCTTATCTAGCGGGGACACCGGGGAGCTGTTTTTT.

This clonotype has only a few counts. The chain combines TRBV7-9 with TRBJ2-1; D call uncertain. The CDR3 totals 12 residues. The V gene's germline CDR1 is SEHNR and CDR2 FQNEAQ (reference sequence). The V end was cut by 2 bases, the J end by 6 bases, with 5 bases between. The CDR3: CASSLQANEQFF. Written as DNA, the CDR3 is TGTGCCAGCAGCTTACAGGCCAATGAGCAGTTCTTC.

This clonotype was recorded a few times. The V gene is TRBV6-5, the J gene TRBJ2-1, with D tentatively TRBD2 (6 bases). Trimming stripped 10 bases from V and 6 bases from J, with 10 bases between. The germline CDR1 and CDR2 sequences are MNHEY and SVGAGI. CDR3 size: 11 residues. The DNA of the CDR3 is TGTGCCACCCGCGGGGTCAATGAGCAGTTCTTC. Translated: CATRGVNEQFF.

This clonotype was seen at least ten times. V and J are TRBV20-1 and TRBJ2-5, with 10 nucleotides matching TRBD1. Germline CDR1 DFQATT, CDR2 SNEGSKA (reference sequence). The CDR3 sequence is 14 residues long. After removal of 5 bases from V and 5 bases from J, the junction contained 8 bases not matched to a gene. The CDR3 here is CSAGDRGAVETQYF. The CDR3 DNA sequence: TGCAGTGCTGGGGACAGGGGCGCCGTCGAGACCCAGTACTTC.

The V and J genes are TRBV19 and TRBJ2-7, with 13 nucleotides matching TRBD2. CDR1 LNHDA and CDR2 SQIVND come from the germline V gene (reference sequence). The CDR3 runs 18 residues. Trimming cost V 5 bases and J 3 bases; bases outside gene matches: 13. The CDR3: CASSRGLAGVSTNYEQYF. CDR3 coding DNA: TGTGCCAGTAGTCGCGGACTAGCGGGAGTATCTACTAACTACGAGCAGTACTTC. Supplemented by reference TRBV19 and TRBJ2-7, the full variable domain reads DGGITQSPKYLFRKEGQNVTLSCEQNLNHDAMYWYRQDPGQGLRLIYYSQIVNDFQKGDIAEGYSVSREKKESFPLTVTSAQKNPTAFYLCASSRGLAGVSTNYEQYFGPGTRLTVT.

The chain recombines TRBV29-1 with TRBJ2-1; 10 bases map to TRBD2. This CDR3 region has 12 residues. Germline values: CDR1 SQVTM, CDR2 ANQGSEA. V gave up 4 bases and J gave up 9 bases; unmatched junction bases: 3. Here the CDR3 DNA reads TGCAGCGTTGTTAGCGGGAGGAGTGAGCAGTTCTTC. It translates to CSVVSGRSEQFF.

This clonotype was seen more than once but under ten times. V is TRBV11-1 and J is TRBJ2-2, with 14 bases aligning to TRBD2. The CDR3 is 18 amino acids. Germline V CDR1 and CDR2: SGHAT, FQDESV (reference sequence). With V trimmed by 8 bases and J by 5 bases, 13 bases remained unmatched. CDR3 protein: CASPPGLAGEGRTGELFF. In DNA, the CDR3 is TGTGCCAGCCCTCCGGGACTAGCGGGAGAGGGACGGACCGGGGAGCTGTTTTTT. Based on the CDR3 plus reference TRBV11-1 and TRBJ2-2, the full variable domain is EAEVAQSPRYKITEKSQAVAFWCDPISGHATLYWYRQILGQGPELLVQFQDESVVDDSQLPKDRFSAERLKGVDSTLKIQPAELGDSAMYLCASPPGLAGEGRTGELFFGEGSRLTVL.